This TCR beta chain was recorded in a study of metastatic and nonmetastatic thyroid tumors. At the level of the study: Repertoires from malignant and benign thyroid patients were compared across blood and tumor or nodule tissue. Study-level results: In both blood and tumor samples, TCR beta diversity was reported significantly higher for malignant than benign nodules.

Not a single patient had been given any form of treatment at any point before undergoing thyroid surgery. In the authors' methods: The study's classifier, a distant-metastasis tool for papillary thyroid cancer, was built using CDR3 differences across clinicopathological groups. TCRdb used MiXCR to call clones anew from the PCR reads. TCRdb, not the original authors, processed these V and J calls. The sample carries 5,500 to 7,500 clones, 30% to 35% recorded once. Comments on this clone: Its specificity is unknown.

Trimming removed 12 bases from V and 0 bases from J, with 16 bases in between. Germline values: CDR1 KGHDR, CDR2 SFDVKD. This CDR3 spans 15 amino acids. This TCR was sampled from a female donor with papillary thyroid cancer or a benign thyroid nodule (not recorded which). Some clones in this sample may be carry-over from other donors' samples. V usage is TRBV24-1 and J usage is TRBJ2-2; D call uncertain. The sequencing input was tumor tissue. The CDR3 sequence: CASVTSSANTGELFF. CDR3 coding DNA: TGTGCCTCAGTTACCTCGAGCGCGAACACCGGGGAGCTGTTTTTT.